The 8 T cell receptor beta chains below were found in one sample sequenced in a study of response to subunit inactivated influenza vaccine. TCRdb re-called the RT-PCR reads through MiXCR, storing one row per CDR3 protein. The table includes around 540,000 distinct CDR3 sequences, around 11% detected once. This specimen was PBMCs from blood, taken on the day of vaccination. The receptors come from a man aged 45-65 years who received an inactivated influenza vaccine.

V is TRBV6-2 or TRBV6-3 and J is TRBJ1-2, with unresolved D. There are 11 residues in the CDR3. V lost 5 bases and J 7 bases, leaving 8 bases between the germline ends. Per the germline V gene, CDR1 is MNHEY and CDR2 is SVGEGT. The CDR3 protein is CASSHLSGYTF. In DNA form, the CDR3 reads TGTGCCAGCAGTCACCTCAGTGGCTACACCTTC.

In its sample, this clonotype was seen a few times. This chain's CDR3 is CASREGLLKSEQFF. The CDR3 DNA follows: TGTGCCAGTAGGGAGGGCCTTCTAAAAAGTGAGCAGTTCTTC. The chain joins TRBV7-8 to TRBJ2-1; 7 bases match TRBD2. Germline CDR1 and CDR2: SGHVS and FQNEAQ. The CDR3 consists of 14 residues. V was clipped by 9 bases and J by 9 bases; unmatched bases: 14.

This chain joins TRBV6-5 and TRBJ1-2; 7 bases map to TRBD1. CDR3 size: 15 residues. J lost 8 bases, V lost 4 bases, and 13 bases had no gene match. CDR1 and CDR2 from the germline V gene are MNHEY and SVGAGI. Here the CDR3 reads CASSSGGFLRVGYTF. The CDR3 region has the DNA TGTGCCAGCAGTTCAGGGGGATTTCTTCGGGTCGGCTACACCTTC.

This clonotype has a count of ten or more. The chain is built from TRBV18 and TRBJ2-7; 9 bases match TRBD1. Germline V gene sequence: CDR1 KGHSH, CDR2 LQKENI. CDR3 length: 15 residues. Trimming removed 0 bases from V and 5 bases from J; junction bases left unmatched: 5. DNA for the CDR3: TGTGCCAGCTCACCACCTATGGGACAGGGAGACGAGCAGTACTTC. Its protein is CASSPPMGQGDEQYF.

The gene calls are TRBV29-1 and TRBJ1-1; a weak D match, TRBD1 (6 bases). This CDR3 region has 12 residues. V gave up 7 bases and J gave up 0 bases, with 9 bases separating them. Germline CDR1 is SQVTM and CDR2 is ANQGSEA. CDR3 sequence: CSAQGMNTEAFF. The DNA of the CDR3 is TGCAGCGCTCAGGGGATGAACACTGAAGCTTTCTTT.

The table lists this clonotype with many counts. Germline is not matched at one junction end, which may reflect a read error. The J gene is TRBJ2-1, the V gene TRBV7-2, with TRBD2 matching over 13 bases. From germline, CDR1 is SGHTA and CDR2 FQGNSA. This CDR3 is built from 13 residues. The CDR3: CASSSWTSGSMIF. CDR3 in DNA: TGTGCCAGCAGCTCATGGACTAGCGGGAGCATGATCTTC.

V usage is TRBV5-1 and J usage is TRBJ1-5, with D perhaps matching TRBD1 (6 bases). V was clipped by 4 bases and J by 3 bases, with 14 bases between them. Per the germline V gene, CDR1 is SGHRS and CDR2 is YFSETQ. The CDR3 covers 15 residues. The CDR3 is CASSPEGGYNQPQHF. CDR3 sequence (DNA): TGCGCCAGCAGCCCCGAGGGGGGGTACAATCAGCCCCAGCATTTT.

The chain links TRBV5-1 to TRBJ2-3, with a tentative D call TRBD2 (5 bases). From germline, CDR1 is SGHRS and CDR2 YFSETQ. V was pared by 4 bases and J by 4 bases, with 16 bases between. The CDR3 has 15 amino acids. The CDR3 sequence: CASSELGSEADTQYF. For the CDR3, the DNA is TGCGCCAGCAGCGAGTTAGGGAGTGAAGCAGATACGCAGTATTTT.